What follows describes a single T cell receptor beta chain. Its antigen is still unknown. This entry comes from a study of cytomegalovirus exposure and HLA in healthy donors. The study, taken as a whole, reports: Segments of the TCR beta V type were, in most cases, productive about 87% or about 30% of the time in an earlier analysis.

Researchers ran the PCR with 60 Vbeta and 13 Jbeta primers. Sequencing used immunoSEQ multiplex PCR; TCRdb keeps in-frame clones, though not all of them. The listing records some 40,000 clones. The sequenced sample consisted of PBMCs. This receptor was obtained from a male donor in good health and CMV-seronegative.

This CDR3 reads CASSLVSVAHEQYF. The CDR3 nucleotides read TGCGCCAGCAGCTTGGTAAGCGTGGCCCACGAGCAGTACTTC. This rearrangement joins TRBV5-1 to TRBJ2-7; the D is unclear. This CDR3 region has 14 residues. V was trimmed by 0 bases and J by 5 bases, leaving 12 bases between them. CDR1 and CDR2 (germline): SGHRS, YFSETQ. The full variable domain, completed using reference TRBV5-1 and TRBJ2-7, is KAGVTQTPRYLIKTRGQQVTLSCSPISGHRSVSWYQQTPGQGLQFLFEYFSETQRNKGNFPGRFSGRQFSNSRSEMNVSTLELGDSALYLCASSLVSVAHEQYFGPGTRLTVT.